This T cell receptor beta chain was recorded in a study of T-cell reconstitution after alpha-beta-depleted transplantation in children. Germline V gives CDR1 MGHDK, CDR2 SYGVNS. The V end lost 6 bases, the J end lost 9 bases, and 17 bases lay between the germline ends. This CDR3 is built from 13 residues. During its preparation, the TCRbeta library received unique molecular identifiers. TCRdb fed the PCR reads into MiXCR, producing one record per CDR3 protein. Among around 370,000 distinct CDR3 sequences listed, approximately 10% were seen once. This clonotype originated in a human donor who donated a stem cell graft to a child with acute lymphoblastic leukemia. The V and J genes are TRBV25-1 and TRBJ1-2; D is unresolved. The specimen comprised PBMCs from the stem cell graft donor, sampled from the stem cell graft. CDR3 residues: CASRRVGEPSYTF. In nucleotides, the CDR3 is TGTGCCAGCAGAAGAGTCGGGGAACCCAGCTACACCTTC.